These 10 T cell receptor beta chains came from one sample sequenced in a study of vaccination and CD4 T cells after COVID-19. An Oncomine TCR Beta short-read assay was used to sequence the DNA from cultured CD4+ T cells. One entry per CDR3 protein, called by TCRdb with MiXCR from the PCR reads. This sample carries approximately 11,000 distinct CDR3 sequences, under 30% of them seen once, and the ten largest clones take less than 25%. These receptors have no known antigen. Stated treatment: approximately 10-day PBMC culture with coronavirus spike peptide pools or control peptides (ViraFEST assay). Sequencing was carried out using cultured CD4+ T cells from blood. The receptors were sampled from a human donor with COVID-19.

This clonotype was seen only a few times. J is TRBJ1-5 and V is TRBV7-2; 8 nucleotides match TRBD1. V gave up 5 bases and J gave up 6 bases; unmatched junction bases: 9. CDR1 is SGHTA and CDR2 is FQGNSA in the germline V gene. The CDR3 has 15 residues. DNA of the CDR3: TGTGCCAGCAGCACCCGGACAGGGACCGGTCAGCCCCAGCATTTT. It encodes CASSTRTGTGQPQHF.

The chain combines TRBV11-2 with TRBJ2-7, with TRBD1 matching over 8 bases. CDR3 length equals 17 residues. V was pared by 0 bases and J by 2 bases, with 9 bases of the junction left unmatched. Per germline, CDR1 SGHAT and CDR2 FQNNGV. The CDR3 spells CASSLEVRDRGTYEQYF. CDR3 DNA sequence: TGTGCCAGCAGCTTAGAAGTGCGAGACAGGGGTACCTACGAGCAGTACTTC.

The chain combines TRBV11-2 with TRBJ2-2, with D possibly being TRBD1 (6 bases). Per the germline V gene, CDR1 is SGHAT and CDR2 is FQNNGV. Trimming took off 5 bases at V and 6 bases at J, with 13 bases between the two ends. The CDR3 has 14 residues. The chain's CDR3 is CASSQVTGPGELFF. The CDR3 nucleotides are TGTGCCAGCAGCCAAGTGACAGGTCCCGGGGAGCTGTTTTTT.

This clonotype appeared a few times. V usage is TRBV6-4 and J usage is TRBJ1-3; TRBD1 agrees at 9 bases. V trimming: 3 bases; J trimming: 4 bases; junction bases outside the gene matches: 10. This CDR3 has 17 residues. Germline CDR1 is MRHNA and CDR2 is SNTAGT. The CDR3 DNA is TGTGCCAGCAGTGATCCTTTACAGGGGGCGGACGGAAACACCATATATTTT. Protein: CASSDPLQGADGNTIYF.

This clonotype was picked up a small number of times. The chain employs TRBV28 and TRBJ1-2; D gene uncertain. This CDR3 is built from 9 residues. Germline V gene sequence: CDR1 MDHEN, CDR2 SYDVKM. V was shortened by 10 bases and J by 6 bases, with 6 bases between the two germline ends. In DNA, the CDR3 is TGTGCCACCCATAATGGCTACACCTTC. Protein: CATHNGYTF.

This clonotype was seen a few times. The rearrangement joins TRBV5-4 to TRBJ1-6; no clear D gene. The germline V and J ends were trimmed by 5 bases and 3 bases, with 12 bases remaining between them. The CDR3 runs 15 residues. Germline V gives CDR1 SGHNT, CDR2 YYREEE (reference sequence). CDR3 protein: CASSPVANYNSPLHF. As DNA, the CDR3 is TGTGCCAGCAGTCCTGTCGCAAACTATAATTCACCCCTCCACTTT. The full variable domain, its missing parts supplied by reference TRBV5-4 and TRBJ1-6, is ETGVTQSPTHLIKTRGQQVTLRCSSQSGHNTVSWYQQALGQGPQFIFQYYREEENGRGNFPPRFSGLQFPNYSSELNVNALELDDSALYLCASSPVANYNSPLHFGNGTRLTVT.

The chain has TRBV12-3 or TRBV12-4 and TRBJ2-5, with 7 bases that match TRBD2. The CDR3 contains 14 residues. The trim removed 1 base at V and 3 bases at J, leaving 2 bases unmatched. The CDR3 spells CASSLVGGKETQYF. The CDR3 DNA is TGTGCCAGCAGTTTAGTCGGGGGGAAAGAGACCCAGTACTTC.

There are a few counts of this clonotype. The chain links TRBV27 to TRBJ2-3; D unclear. CDR3 length equals 13 residues. Per the germline V gene, CDR1 is MNHEY and CDR2 is SMNVEV (reference sequence). Trimming stripped 6 bases from V and 4 bases from J, with 11 bases between. The CDR3: CASSPPWADTQYF. CDR3 coding DNA: TGTGCCAGCAGCCCTCCCTGGGCAGATACGCAGTATTTT.

The V call is TRBV2, the J call TRBJ2-2, with 9 bases aligning to TRBD2. This CDR3 has 17 amino acids. The V gene's germline CDR1 is SNHLY and CDR2 FYNNEI. V was clipped by 7 bases and J by 0 bases; unmatched bases: 9. The CDR3 DNA reads TGTGCCAGCACCACCGGAGGCGGGGGGGCGAACACCGGGGAGCTGTTTTTT. It specifies CASTTGGGGANTGELFF.

This clonotype has a handful of counts. The chain couples TRBV19 to TRBJ1-5; D is undetermined. Trimming took off 1 base at V and 0 bases at J, with 10 bases between the two ends. The CDR3 has 16 amino acids. The germline gives CDR1 LNHDA, CDR2 SQIVND (reference sequence). The CDR3 bases are TGTGCCAGTAGTATAGGGGTCAGCTATAGCAATCAGCCCCAGCATTTT. Translation: CASSIGVSYSNQPQHF.